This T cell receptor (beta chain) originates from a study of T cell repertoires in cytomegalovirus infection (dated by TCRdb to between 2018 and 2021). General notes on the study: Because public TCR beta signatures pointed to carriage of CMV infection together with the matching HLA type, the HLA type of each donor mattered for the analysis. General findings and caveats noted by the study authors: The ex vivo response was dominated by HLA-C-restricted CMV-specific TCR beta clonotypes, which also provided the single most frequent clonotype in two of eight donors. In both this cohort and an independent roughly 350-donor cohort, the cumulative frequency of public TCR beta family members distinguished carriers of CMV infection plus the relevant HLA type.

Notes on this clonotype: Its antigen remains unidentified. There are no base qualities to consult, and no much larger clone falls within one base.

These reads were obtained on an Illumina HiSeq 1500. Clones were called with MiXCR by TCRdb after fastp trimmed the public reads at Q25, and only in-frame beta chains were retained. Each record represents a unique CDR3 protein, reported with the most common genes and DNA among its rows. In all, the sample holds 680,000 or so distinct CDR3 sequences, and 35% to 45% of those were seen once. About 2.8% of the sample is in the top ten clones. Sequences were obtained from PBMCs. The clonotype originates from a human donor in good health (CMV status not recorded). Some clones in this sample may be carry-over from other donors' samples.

The CDR3 protein is CASSLGLAGAAEDTQYF. The nucleotides read TGTGCCAGCAGTTTAGGGCTAGCGGGAGCCGCGGAAGATACGCAGTATTTT. Recombination joined TRBV28 with TRBJ2-3; TRBD2 matches 10 bases in the middle. V is cut back by 2 bases and J by 5 bases, with 10 bases in the junction unmatched. The CDR3 holds 17 amino acids from the cysteine to the phenylalanine. Only CDR3 DNA is held: 51 bases, read in frame from base 1. CDR1 MDHEN and CDR2 SYDVKM are derived from the germline V gene.